These 15 T cell receptor beta chains came from one sample sequenced in a study of OX40 agonist ivuxolimab in advanced cancers. TCRdb's table, derived via immunoSEQ multiplex PCR, lists solely in-frame clones and lacks some. Of under 80,000 clones in the sample, around nine tenths were seen once. The starting material was CD4+ or CD8+ T cells sorted from blood, obtained in a trial of the OX40 agonist ivuxolimab. Source of these receptors: an adult with an advanced solid tumor such as melanoma, head and neck, liver or kidney cancer.

V and J are TRBV9 and TRBJ1-4; TRBD1 aligns across 10 bases. J gave up 8 bases and V 1 base, and 11 bases lay outside the gene matches. The CDR3 covers 17 residues. CDR1 is SGDLS, CDR2 YYNGEE, per germline. CDR3 DNA: TGTGCCAGCAGCGTATCTTCTTTGGGGACAGGGGCCGAAAAACTGTTTTTT. It codes for CASSVSSLGTGAEKLFF.

The chain employs TRBV7-2 and TRBJ2-5; D gene uncertain. Trimming pared 5 bases from V and 7 bases from J, leaving 8 bases between. CDR3 size: 11 residues. Germline V gene lookup returns CDR1 SGHTA and CDR2 FQGNSA. The CDR3 sequence is CASSETGTQYF. The DNA of the CDR3 is TGTGCCAGCAGCGAAACGGGGACCCAGTACTTC.

V gene TRBV9 combines with J gene TRBJ2-1; no definite D call. V lost 0 bases to trimming and J lost 1 base, with 5 bases between them. Germline V gene sequence: CDR1 SGDLS, CDR2 YYNGEE. This CDR3 is 14 amino acids long. The DNA for the CDR3 is TGTGCCAGCAGCGTAGCTGGGTCCTACAATGAGCAGTTCTTC. Translated: CASSVAGSYNEQFF.

V and J are TRBV6-6 and TRBJ2-7; the match to TRBD1 covers 12 bases. V dropped 5 bases and J dropped 5; count of bases not matched to a gene: 7. CDR3 size: 15 residues. Germline CDR1 reads MNHNY; CDR2 reads SVGAGI (reference sequence). The CDR3 DNA reads TGTGCCAGCAGTCGGCCGGGACAGGGGGCTAACGAGCAGTACTTC. Translation: CASSRPGQGANEQYF.

This rearrangement joins TRBV20-1 to TRBJ2-7; 7 bases agree with TRBD1. The CDR3 extends over 11 amino acids. Germline V lookup: CDR1 DFQATT, CDR2 SNEGSKA (reference sequence). Trimming removed 6 bases from V and 5 bases from J; junction bases left unmatched: 4. The CDR3 nucleotides read TGCAGTGCCCCCGACAGGGACGAGCAGTACTTC. This sequence encodes CSAPDRDEQYF.

This chain uses TRBV5-1 with TRBJ2-7, with 10 bases identical to TRBD2. Trimming cost V 6 bases and J 3 bases; bases outside gene matches: 6. Germline CDR1 and CDR2: SGHRS and YFSETQ. The CDR3 has 14 residues. CDR3 protein: CASNSGTSVYEQYF. The CDR3 bases are TGCGCCAGCAATTCCGGGACTAGCGTCTACGAGCAGTACTTC.

CDR3 nucleotides: TGTGCCAGCAGTGAAACAATATACGAGCAGTACTTC. Translation: CASSETIYEQYF. This rearrangement joins TRBV6-1 to TRBJ2-7; no clear D gene. Per the germline V gene, CDR1 is MNHNS and CDR2 is SASEGT. The CDR3 is 12 amino acids. V gave up 2 bases and J gave up 4 bases, with 6 bases separating them.

The V and J genes are TRBV2 and TRBJ1-5; TRBD1 agrees at 8 bases. The CDR3 is 15 amino acids. CDR1 is SNHLY and CDR2 is FYNNEI in the germline V gene. The V gene end was trimmed by 3 bases and the J gene end by 3 bases; junction bases not matched to a gene: 4. CDR3 residues: CASSEQGAANQPQHF. CDR3 coding DNA: TGTGCCAGCAGTGAGCAGGGGGCTGCCAATCAGCCCCAGCATTTT.

The chain carries TRBV9 and TRBJ2-7; 7 nucleotides align to TRBD2. Losses at the gene ends were 0 bases for V and 3 bases for J; bases not matched to a gene: 9. This CDR3 contains 16 residues. CDR1 and CDR2 (germline): SGDLS, YYNGEE. The CDR3 reads CASSVAGGELIYEQYF. The CDR3 DNA follows: TGTGCCAGCAGCGTAGCTGGGGGGGAGTTGATCTACGAGCAGTACTTC.

The CDR3 is CASSERAGSSYEQYF. The CDR3 nucleotides are TGTGCCAGCAGTGAGAGGGCAGGGAGCTCCTACGAGCAGTACTTC. The chain has TRBV2 and TRBJ2-7; D tentatively fits TRBD1 or TRBD2 (5 bases each). The CDR3 has 15 amino acids. The germline V and J ends were trimmed by 3 bases and 0 bases, with 12 bases remaining between them. Germline CDR1 SNHLY, CDR2 FYNNEI.

The DNA for the CDR3 is TGTGCCAAACCTCAAGAGACCCAGTACTTC. This gives the protein CAKPQETQYF. The chain employs TRBV18 and TRBJ2-5; no reliable D call. The germline V and J ends were trimmed by 10 bases and 2 bases, with 5 bases remaining between them. The CDR3 sequence is 10 residues long. The germline gives CDR1 KGHSH, CDR2 LQKENI.

The chain joins TRBV30 to TRBJ1-6; no reliable D call. The CDR3 totals 13 residues. The V end lost 0 bases, the J end lost 8 bases, and 8 bases lay between the germline ends. Germline V CDR1 and CDR2: GTSNPN, SVGIG (reference sequence). The CDR3 DNA reads TGTGCCTGGAGTGTTGGCGGGGATTCACCCCTCCACTTT. Protein product: CAWSVGGDSPLHF.

The V call is TRBV19, the J call TRBJ1-5, with D possibly TRBD1 on 6 matching bases. The V gene lost 0 bases and the J gene lost 7 bases, with 16 bases spanning the gap. Germline assignment: CDR1 LNHDA and CDR2 SQIVND (reference sequence). This CDR3 comprises 16 residues. The CDR3 bases are TGTGCCAGTAGTATAGAAACTAGGGGGAGTGGACAGCCCCAGCATTTT. This translates into CASSIETRGSGQPQHF. The variable domain in full, with the rest retrieved from reference TRBV19 and TRBJ1-5, is DGGITQSPKYLFRKEGQNVTLSCEQNLNHDAMYWYRQDPGQGLRLIYYSQIVNDFQKGDIAEGYSVSREKKESFPLTVTSAQKNPTAFYLCASSIETRGSGQPQHFGDGTRLSIL.

The V gene is TRBV10-3, the J gene TRBJ2-3, with 7 positions matching TRBD2. The CDR3 extends over 16 amino acids. Trimming cost V 3 bases and J 2 bases; bases outside gene matches: 8. CDR1 and CDR2 (germline): ENHRY, SYGVKD. The CDR3 nucleotides read TGTGCCATCAGTGATAGGGCGGGGGTTACCACAGATACGCAGTATTTT. Its translation is CAISDRAGVTTDTQYF.

The chain recombines TRBV20-1 with TRBJ2-5; either TRBD1 or TRBD2 may supply D (7 bases each). The J call is uncertain, as TRBJ2-7 better fits the DNA end. Germline V lookup: CDR1 DFQATT, CDR2 SNEGSKA (reference sequence). The CDR3 sequence is 11 residues long. The CDR3 here is CSASRGGEQYF. CDR3 DNA: TGCAGTGCTAGCAGGGGGGGCGAGCAGTACTTC.